This T cell receptor (beta chain) was captured by sequencing in a study of identical twins. Each CDR3 protein is one row after TCRdb ran MiXCR on the 5' RACE reads. The data show roughly 490,000 distinct CDR3 sequences, roughly an eighth seen once. Study results and limitations: Models underestimated TCR alpha sharing (out-of-frame) in monozygotic twins.

This clonotype came up a few times. Its target is unknown. V was cut by 5 bases and J by 0 bases, with 14 bases left in between. In germline, CDR1 is MNHEY, CDR2 SVGAGI. The CDR3 loop spans 16 amino acids. This same sample was also taken into another study, of yellow fever vaccine responses in identical twins.

Material for sequencing was CD4+ T cells sorted from blood. The chain is built from TRBV6-5 and TRBJ1-5; D perhaps matches TRBD1 (5 bases). The sequence derives from a woman aged 18-29 years in good health. The CDR3 loop is CASSHGQGGSNQPQHF. As DNA, the CDR3 is TGTGCCAGCAGTCACGGTCAGGGAGGTAGCAATCAGCCCCAGCATTTT.